Described below is a single T cell receptor beta chain sequence and its context. Its antigen is as yet unknown. Use of 60 Vbeta and 13 Jbeta primers characterized the PCR. Profiled with immunoSEQ multiplex PCR; TCRdb holds only in-frame clones, not every one. The sample contains roughly 120,000 clones, approximately 81% of which appear only once. This record comes from a study of cytomegalovirus exposure and HLA in healthy donors. Study information: The study placed roughly four fifths of its 398 genotyped donors in the Caucasian-associated ancestry cluster. Whole-study results and caveats: TCR beta V- and J-gene trimming, according to a later analysis, was linked to a missense DCLRE1C variant. When analyzed later, the rates of TCR association showed variation by HLA locus, with DRB1 the most and HLA-C the fewest.

This clonotype was sampled from a woman aged 40 to 49 in good health and CMV-seronegative. Sequenced material: PBMCs.

As DNA, the CDR3 is TGCAGCGTTGAAAGGTGGGGGGATGGCACAGATACGCAGTATTTT. Encoded protein: CSVERWGDGTDTQYF. This sequence joins TRBV29-1 and TRBJ2-3; possible D gene TRBD2, 6 bases. This CDR3 has 15 amino acids. Germline values: CDR1 SQVTM, CDR2 ANQGSEA. Trimming pared 2 bases from V and 1 base from J, leaving 13 bases between.